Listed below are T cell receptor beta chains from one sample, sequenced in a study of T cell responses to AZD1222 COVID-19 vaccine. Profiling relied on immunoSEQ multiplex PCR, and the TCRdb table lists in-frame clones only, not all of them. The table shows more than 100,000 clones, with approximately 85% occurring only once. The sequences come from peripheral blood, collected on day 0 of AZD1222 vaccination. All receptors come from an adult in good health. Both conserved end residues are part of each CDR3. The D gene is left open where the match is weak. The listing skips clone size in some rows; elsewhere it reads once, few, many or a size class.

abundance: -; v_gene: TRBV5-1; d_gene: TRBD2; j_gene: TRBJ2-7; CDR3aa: CASSLSGGAPYEQYF; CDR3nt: TGCGCCAGCAGCTTATCGGGGGGGGCCCCCTACGAGCAGTACTTC
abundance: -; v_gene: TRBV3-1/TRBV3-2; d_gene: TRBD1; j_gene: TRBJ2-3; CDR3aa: CASSLSSGQTYGTQYF; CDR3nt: TGTGCCAGCAGTCTATCATCGGGACAGACCTATGGGACGCAGTATTTT
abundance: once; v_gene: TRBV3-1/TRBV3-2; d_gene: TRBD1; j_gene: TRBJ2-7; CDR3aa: CASSPGQGAGYEQYF; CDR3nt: TGTGCCAGCAGCCCGGGACAGGGGGCTGGGTACGAGCAGTACTTC
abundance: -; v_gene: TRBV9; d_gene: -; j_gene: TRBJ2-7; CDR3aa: CASSVATGPSYEQYF; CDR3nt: TGTGCCAGCAGCGTAGCTACAGGGCCTTCCTACGAGCAGTACTTC
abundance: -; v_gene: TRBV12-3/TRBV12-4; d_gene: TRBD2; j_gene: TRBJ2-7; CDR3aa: CASSSGGTAEQYF; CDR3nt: TGTGCCAGCAGTTCGGGGGGGACGGCCGAGCAGTACTTC
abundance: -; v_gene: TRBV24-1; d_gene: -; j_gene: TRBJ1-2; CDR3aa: CATSETGGGYTF; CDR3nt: TGTGCCACCAGTGAGACAGGCGGTGGCTACACCTTC
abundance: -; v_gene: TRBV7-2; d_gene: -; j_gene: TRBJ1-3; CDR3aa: CASSLEPDRPGNTIYF; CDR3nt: TGTGCCAGCAGCTTAGAACCAGACCGACCTGGAAACACCATATATTTT
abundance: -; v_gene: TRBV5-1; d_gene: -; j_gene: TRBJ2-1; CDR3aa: CASSISGNEQFF; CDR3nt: TGCGCCAGCAGCATTAGCGGCAATGAGCAGTTCTTC
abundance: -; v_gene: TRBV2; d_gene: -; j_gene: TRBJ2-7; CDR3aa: CASRERQGRAYEQYF; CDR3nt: TGTGCCAGCAGGGAGAGACAAGGTAGGGCCTACGAGCAGTACTTC
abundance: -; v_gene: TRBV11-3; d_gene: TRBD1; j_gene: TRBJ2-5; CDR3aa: CASSLGQGIQETQYF; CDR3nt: TGTGCCAGCAGCTTAGGACAGGGGATTCAAGAGACCCAGTACTTC
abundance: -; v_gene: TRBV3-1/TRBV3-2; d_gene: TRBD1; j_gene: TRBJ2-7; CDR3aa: CASSRGQGLQYEQYF; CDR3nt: TGTGCCAGCAGCCGGGGACAGGGACTTCAGTACGAGCAGTACTTC
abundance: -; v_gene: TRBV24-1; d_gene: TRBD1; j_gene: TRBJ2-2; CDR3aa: CATSLATGGWTGELFF; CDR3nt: TGTGCCACCAGTTTGGCGACAGGGGGCTGGACCGGGGAGCTGTTTTTT
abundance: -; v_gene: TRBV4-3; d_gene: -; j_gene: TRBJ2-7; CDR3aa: CASSQESGSGHYEQYF; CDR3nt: TGCGCCAGCAGCCAAGAATCAGGGTCGGGTCACTACGAGCAGTACTTC
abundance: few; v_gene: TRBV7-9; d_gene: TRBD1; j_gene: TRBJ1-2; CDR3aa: CASSLGGTGAPRGYTF; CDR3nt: TGTGCCAGCAGCCTCGGCGGGACAGGGGCACCTAGGGGCTACACCTTC
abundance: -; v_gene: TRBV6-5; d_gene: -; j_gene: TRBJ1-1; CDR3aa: CASIAGRESRAFF; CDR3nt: TGTGCCAGCATTGCGGGTCGGGAGAGTCGAGCTTTCTTT
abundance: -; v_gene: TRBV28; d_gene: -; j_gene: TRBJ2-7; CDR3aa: CASSHYPGYEQYF; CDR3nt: TGTGCCAGCAGCCATTATCCCGGATACGAGCAGTACTTC
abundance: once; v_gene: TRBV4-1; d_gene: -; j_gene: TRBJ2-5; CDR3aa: CASSQDFTSLGYQETQYF; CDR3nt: TGCGCCAGCAGCCAAGATTTTACTAGCCTGGGGTACCAAGAGACCCAGTACTTC
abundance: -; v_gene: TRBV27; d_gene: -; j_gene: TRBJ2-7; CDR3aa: CASSSLRLGEQYF; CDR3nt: TGTGCCAGCAGCTCCCTCCGCCTCGGAGAGCAGTACTTC
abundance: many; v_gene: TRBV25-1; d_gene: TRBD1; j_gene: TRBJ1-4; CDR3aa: CASSTGDPNEKLFF; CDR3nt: TGTGCCAGCAGCACAGGGGACCCTAATGAAAAACTGTTTTTT
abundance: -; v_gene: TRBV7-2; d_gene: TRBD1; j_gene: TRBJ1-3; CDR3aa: CASSPKGTGQGSGNTIYF; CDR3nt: TGTGCCAGCAGCCCAAAGGGGACGGGACAGGGCTCTGGAAACACCATATATTTT
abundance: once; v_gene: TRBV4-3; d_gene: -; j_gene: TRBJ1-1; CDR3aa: CASHPTWGQNTEAFF; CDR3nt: TGCGCCAGCCACCCTACGTGGGGTCAGAACACTGAAGCTTTCTTT
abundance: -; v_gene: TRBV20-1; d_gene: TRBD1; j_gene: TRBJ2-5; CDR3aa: CSADRGETQYF; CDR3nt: TGCAGTGCGGACAGGGGAGAGACCCAGTACTTC
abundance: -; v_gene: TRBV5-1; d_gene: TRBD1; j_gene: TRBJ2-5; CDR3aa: CASSLADRGAETQYF; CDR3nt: TGCGCCAGCAGCTTGGCGGACAGGGGAGCAGAGACCCAGTACTTC
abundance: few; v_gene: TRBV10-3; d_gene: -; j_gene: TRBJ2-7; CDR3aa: CAISGGGEQYF; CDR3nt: TGTGCCATCAGTGGAGGTGGCGAGCAGTACTTC
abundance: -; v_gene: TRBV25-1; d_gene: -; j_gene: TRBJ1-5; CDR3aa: CASSGGPNQPQHF; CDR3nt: TGTGCCAGCAGTGGGGGCCCCAATCAGCCCCAGCATTTT
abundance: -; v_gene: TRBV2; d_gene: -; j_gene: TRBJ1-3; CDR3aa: CASRGTQSSGNTIYF; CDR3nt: TGTGCCAGCAGAGGCACCCAGAGCTCTGGAAACACCATATATTTT
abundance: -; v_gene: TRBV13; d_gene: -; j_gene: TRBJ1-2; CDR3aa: CASSLVQGSYGYTF; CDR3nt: TGTGCCAGCAGCTTAGTGCAGGGGTCGTATGGCTACACCTTC
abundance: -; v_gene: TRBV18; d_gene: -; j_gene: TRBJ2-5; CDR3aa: CASSPDVASLETQYF; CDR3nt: TGTGCCAGCTCCCCGGATGTTGCTAGCTTGGAGACCCAGTACTTC
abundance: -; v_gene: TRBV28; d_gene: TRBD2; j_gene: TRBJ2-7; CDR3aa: CASSFPPAGAYEQYF; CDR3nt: TGTGCCAGCAGTTTCCCCCCAGCGGGGGCCTACGAGCAGTACTTC
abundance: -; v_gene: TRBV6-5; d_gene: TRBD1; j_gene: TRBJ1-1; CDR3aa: CASTADRGNTEAFF; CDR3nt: TGTGCCAGCACTGCGGACAGGGGGAACACTGAAGCTTTCTTT
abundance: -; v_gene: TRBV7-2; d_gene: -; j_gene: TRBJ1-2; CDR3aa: CASPVLGGVGDGYTF; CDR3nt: TGTGCCAGCCCCGTTCTCGGAGGGGTCGGGGATGGCTACACCTTC